Listed below are T cell receptor beta chains from one sample, sequenced in a study of identical twins. TCRdb re-called the 5' RACE reads through MiXCR, storing one row per CDR3 protein. The table shows some 710,000 distinct CDR3 sequences, with 5.5% to 6.5% occurring only once. The sample consisted of naive T cells sorted from blood. The receptor set was obtained from a man younger than 35 in good health. The CDR3 runs from the conserved cysteine through the conserved F or W. The order of the fields is clone size, V gene, J gene, D gene, CDR3 DNA, CDR3 protein. The D gene is left open where the match is weak. Clone size is not always given. Where it is, it says once, few, many or a class for expanded clones.

-,TRBV7-9,TRBJ2-3,TRBD2,TGTGCCAGCAGCCTACGAATAGCGGGAGGGCGGACAGATACGCAGTATTTT,CASSLRIAGGRTDTQYF
-,TRBV2,TRBJ2-1,TRBD2,TGTGCCAGCAGTATGACTAGCCATCGCGACAATGAGCAGTTCTTC,CASSMTSHRDNEQFF
-,TRBV14,TRBJ2-1,-,TGTGCCAGCAGCCAAGAAATGGGGAAGAATGAGCAGTTCTTC,CASSQEMGKNEQFF
-,TRBV29-1,TRBJ2-1,TRBD1,TGCAGCGTGGAGGAGACAGGGTACAATGAGCAGTTCTTC,CSVEETGYNEQFF
many,TRBV20-1,TRBJ1-1,-,TGCAGTGCCAGGCTCACGAACACTGAAGCTTTCTTT,CSARLTNTEAFF
many,TRBV20-1,TRBJ2-5,-,TGCAGTGCTAGAGTAGGGACCGAAGAGACCCAGTACTTC,CSARVGTEETQYF
few,TRBV29-1,TRBJ2-1,-,TGCAGCGCTGTCAGTGGAACTCCCTCCTACAATGAGCAGTTCTTC,CSAVSGTPSYNEQFF
few,TRBV7-8,TRBJ2-5,TRBD2,TGTGCCAGCAGCTTATGGCGGGAGGGCCGTAGTAAGACCCAGTACTTC,CASSLWREGRSKTQYF
few,TRBV6-4,TRBJ2-4,TRBD1,TGTGCCAGCTACCGGGACAGGGTGAACATTCAGTACTTC,CASYRDRVNIQYF
few,TRBV7-2,TRBJ2-5,TRBD2,TGTGCCAGCAGCTACGGCGCGGGATTGGGAGGGAAGACCCAGTACTTC,CASSYGAGLGGKTQYF
few,TRBV19,TRBJ1-1,-,TGTGCCAGTAGTCCCCTCCCGAACACTGAAGCTTTCTTT,CASSPLPNTEAFF
many,TRBV7-9,TRBJ2-7,-,TGTGCCACCCGCTCGGGCAACTCCTACGAGCAGTACTTC,CATRSGNSYEQYF
-,TRBV20-1,TRBJ2-1,-,TGCAGTGCTCCAGACAGGGCGGGGTTCTCGGGGTATGAGCAGTTCTTC,CSAPDRAGFSGYEQFF
many,TRBV7-8,TRBJ2-5,TRBD2,TGTGCCAGCACGTTAGCGGGGCCCGTCGGGTCCCAGTACTTC,CASTLAGPVGSQYF
-,TRBV18,TRBJ2-1,TRBD1,TGTGCCAGCTCAAGTCGCAGGGACAGGGTACCGAATGAGCAGTTCTTC,CASSSRRDRVPNEQFF
-,TRBV12-3/TRBV12-4,TRBJ2-3,-,TGTGCCAGCAGTTTAGCCAATGCAGATACGCAGTATTTT,CASSLANADTQYF
many,TRBV12-3/TRBV12-4,TRBJ2-1,-,TGTGCCAGCAGTCGTAACAGGGTGCAGGACAATGAGCAGTTCTTC,CASSRNRVQDNEQFF
-,TRBV7-9,TRBJ1-5,-,TGTGCCAGCAGCCGAGGGGACCCATGGGACAATCAGCCCCAGCATTTT,CASSRGDPWDNQPQHF
many,TRBV6-5,TRBJ2-1,TRBD2,TGTGCCAGCACTTTGGGTTCGCCGGGACTAGCCAAAAATGAGCAGTTCTTC,CASTLGSPGLAKNEQFF
-,TRBV29-1,TRBJ2-7,-,TGCAGCGTCGTTAGGGGTAACGAGCAGTACTTC,CSVVRGNEQYF
-,TRBV6-1,TRBJ2-2,-,TGTGCCAGCAGGGAAGGGCCCACCGGGGAGCTGTTTTTT,CASREGPTGELFF
few,TRBV11-2,TRBJ1-1,-,TGTGCCACCGGGACTGTGAACACTGAAGCTTTCTTT,CATGTVNTEAFF
many,TRBV29-1,TRBJ2-7,TRBD2,TGCAGCGTTAGCCGGGAGGGCAGCTACGAGCAGTACTTC,CSVSREGSYEQYF
few,TRBV3-1,TRBJ2-3,TRBD2,TGTGCCAGCAGCCCCGGGACTAGCGGAGGTACTAGCACAGATACGCAGTATTTT,CASSPGTSGGTSTDTQYF